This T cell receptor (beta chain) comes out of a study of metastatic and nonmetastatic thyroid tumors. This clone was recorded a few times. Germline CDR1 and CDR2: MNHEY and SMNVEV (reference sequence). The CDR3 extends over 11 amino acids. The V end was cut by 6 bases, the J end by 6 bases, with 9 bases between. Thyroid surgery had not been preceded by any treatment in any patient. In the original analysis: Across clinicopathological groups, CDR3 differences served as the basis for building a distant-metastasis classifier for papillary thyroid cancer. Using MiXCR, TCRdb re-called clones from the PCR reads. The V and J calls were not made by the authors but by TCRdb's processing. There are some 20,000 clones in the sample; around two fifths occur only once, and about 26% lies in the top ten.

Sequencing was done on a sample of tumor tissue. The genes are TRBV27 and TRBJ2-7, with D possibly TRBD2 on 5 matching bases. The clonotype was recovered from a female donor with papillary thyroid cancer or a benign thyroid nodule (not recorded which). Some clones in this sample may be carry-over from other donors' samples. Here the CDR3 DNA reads TGTGCCAGCAGGGACCGGGGCGAGCAGTACTTC. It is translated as CASRDRGEQYF.